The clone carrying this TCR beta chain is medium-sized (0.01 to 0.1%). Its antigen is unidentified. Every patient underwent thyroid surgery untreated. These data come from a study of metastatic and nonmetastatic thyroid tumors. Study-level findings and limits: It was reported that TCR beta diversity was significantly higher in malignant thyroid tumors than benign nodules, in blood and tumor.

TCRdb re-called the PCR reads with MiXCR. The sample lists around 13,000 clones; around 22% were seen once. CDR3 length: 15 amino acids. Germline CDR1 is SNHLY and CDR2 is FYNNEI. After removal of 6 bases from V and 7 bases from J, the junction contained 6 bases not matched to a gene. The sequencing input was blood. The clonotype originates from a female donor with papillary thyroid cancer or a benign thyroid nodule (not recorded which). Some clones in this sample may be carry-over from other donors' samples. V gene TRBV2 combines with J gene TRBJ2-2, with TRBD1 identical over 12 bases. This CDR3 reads CASRKGTGGNGELFF. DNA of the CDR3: TGTGCCAGCAGAAAAGGGACAGGGGGCAACGGGGAGCTGTTTTTT.